Listed here is a single T cell receptor beta chain. The antigen is undetermined. The data were taken from a study of cytomegalovirus exposure and HLA in healthy donors. Study background: The 550 to 700 first-cohort repertoires and the 110 or so validation repertoires shared the same platform, a later analysis reported.

The V gene's germline CDR1 is LNHDA and CDR2 SQIVND (reference sequence). The germline V and J ends were trimmed by 9 bases and 1 base, with 13 bases remaining between them. The CDR3 is 15 residues long. Regarding the study as a whole: The authors enumerated some 160 TCR beta chains as linked to cytomegalovirus. In vitro testing confirmed a few CMV-associated chains as specific for CMV antigens. Rare TCR sequences dominated, though some public TCRs recurred in many donors.

Data came from immunoSEQ multiplex PCR; TCRdb stores just in-frame clones and leaves some out. The sample records around 190,000 clones, roughly 86% being singletons. The gene calls are TRBV19 and TRBJ2-6; D is unresolved. The TCR originated in a man aged 30 to 39 in good health and CMV-seropositive. Material for sequencing was PBMCs. CDR3 protein: CASINQGSGANVLTF. The CDR3 DNA reads as TGTGCCAGCATCAATCAAGGATCTGGGGCCAACGTCCTGACTTTC.